This T cell receptor (beta chain) was sequenced during a study of blood T cell repertoires in COVID-19. Here immunoSEQ multiplex PCR was the method, and the copy in TCRdb shows in-frame clones only, minus some. This sample has approximately 160,000 clones; 75% to 85% occur once, and the top ten carry around 6%. Germline CDR1 reads SSHAT; CDR2 reads FNYEAQ (reference sequence). V was cut by 3 bases and J by 2 bases, with 14 bases left in between. There are 15 residues in the CDR3. The age range of participants was about 18 to 100 years, with residence in about two dozen US areas. Cohorts were based on clinical histories the participants reported.

Sequences were obtained from PBMCs or T cells enriched from blood (not recorded which). This receptor was obtained from a man aged 35 to 55 who had recovered from COVID-19. The J gene is TRBJ2-7, the V gene TRBV7-7, with D perhaps TRBD2 (5 bases). CDR3 in DNA: TGTGCCAGCAGCTTGCGGGCCGGACCGCCCTACGAGCAGTACTTC. Protein product: CASSLRAGPPYEQYF.